This T cell receptor beta chain was documented in a study of OX40 agonist ivuxolimab in advanced cancers. Study results and limitations: Among the least clonally expanded were partial responders at 0.1-3.0 mg/kg.

The CDR3 has 14 amino acids. The V segment lost 5 bases and the J segment 2 bases; nucleotides outside the gene matches: 6. Germline loops: CDR1 SGHRS, CDR2 YFSETQ. In the case of this clone: What it binds is not known.

Any history of autoimmune disease or systemic immunosuppression disqualified patients. Sequencing was performed with immunoSEQ multiplex PCR; in TCRdb, only in-frame clones are kept and a portion is missing. Found here are roughly 60,000 clones, 80% to 95% of them singletons; the top ten hold 0.44%. The TCR comes from an adult with an advanced solid tumor such as melanoma, head and neck, liver or kidney cancer. This specimen was CD4+ or CD8+ T cells sorted from blood, taken in a trial of the OX40 agonist ivuxolimab. V and J are TRBV5-1 and TRBJ2-5; 7 bases map to TRBD2. CDR3 sequence reads: CASSFGTTQETQYF. CDR3 nucleotide sequence: TGCGCCAGCAGTTTCGGGACTACACAAGAGACCCAGTACTTC.